Sequencing of this T cell receptor beta chain was carried out in a study of metastatic and nonmetastatic thyroid tumors. Germline V gene sequence: CDR1 MNHEY, CDR2 SMNVEV (reference sequence). The V and J ends lost 6 bases and 5 bases, in that order; junction bases with no gene match: 5. This CDR3 comprises 15 residues. Every patient underwent thyroid surgery untreated. MiXCR re-clonotyped the PCR reads for TCRdb. The sample shows around 22,000 clones, under 25% of them seen only once. The receptor's source is a female donor with papillary thyroid cancer or a benign thyroid nodule (not recorded which). Some clones in this sample may be carry-over from other donors' samples. The sequencing input was tumor tissue. The rearrangement uses TRBV27 and TRBJ2-1, with 12 positions matching TRBD2. This CDR3 is CASSRTSGTNNEQFF. The CDR3 DNA reads TGTGCCAGCAGCCGGACTAGCGGGACTAACAATGAGCAGTTCTTC.